Listed below are T cell receptor beta chains from one sample, sequenced in a study of CD8+CD57+ T cells in acquired aplastic anemia. TCRdb passed the reads through MiXCR, listing each CDR3 protein once. The table has roughly 260,000 distinct CDR3 sequences, more than 45% seen once. Sequenced: sorted CD4+, CD8+, or CD8+CD57+ T cells (not recorded which) from PBMCs. The receptors were sampled from a human donor with aplastic anemia. The conserved cysteine and the conserved F or W are not part of the CDR3 here.

J gene | CDR3 length | V gene | CDR3 protein
TRBJ2-3 | 14 | TRBV9 | ASSDGTSGLTDTQY
TRBJ1-1 | 11 | TRBV19 | ASSIGVGAEAF
TRBJ2-1 | 14 | TRBV7-9 | ASNLRRDRSDNEQF
TRBJ1-2 | 9 | TRBV30 | AWRDNYGYT
TRBJ2-7 | 13 | TRBV10-3 | AISPRGGSGYEQY
TRBJ2-1 | 13 | TRBV6-5 | ASSRGTSGDNEQF
TRBJ1-6 | 13 | TRBV10-2 | ASNSPGQYNSPLH
TRBJ1-2 | 10 | TRBV7-9 | ASSSAGMGYT
TRBJ2-7 | 11 | TRBV12-3/TRBV12-4 | ASSFDSEYEQY
TRBJ1-4 | 9 | TRBV7-3 | ASSFGGKLF
TRBJ2-7 | 13 | TRBV10-2 | ASSESGNAGYEQY
TRBJ2-3 | 13 | TRBV9 | ASSDSGGETDTQY
TRBJ1-5 | 16 | TRBV4-3 | ASSQEYRHSLRVMPQH
TRBJ1-1 | 9 | TRBV20-1 | SADLNTEAF
TRBJ1-2 | 12 | TRBV7-3 | ASSLDWTGVGYT
TRBJ1-1 | 12 | TRBV4-1 | ASSYRQGLNEAF
TRBJ2-7 | 12 | TRBV7-9 | ASSLEGGGYEQY
TRBJ1-1 | 12 | TRBV10-3 | AISEKTMNTEAF
TRBJ1-4 | 13 | TRBV4-2 | ASSPDSPNDEKLF
TRBJ1-1 | 10 | TRBV6-5 | ASSYGGTEAF
TRBJ2-7 | 12 | TRBV20-1 | SASLSAHSYEQY
TRBJ1-6 | 14 | TRBV4-2 | ASSEDPDEYNSPLH
TRBJ1-5 | 14 | TRBV7-9 | ASSDKAGAGNQPQH
TRBJ2-2 | 14 | TRBV20-1 | SARVAGTGNTGELF
TRBJ1-2 | 14 | TRBV12-3/TRBV12-4 | ASSLRGQVDLYGYT
TRBJ1-4 | 10 | TRBV19 | ASRQGARKLF
TRBJ1-1 | 12 | TRBV13 | AGVKIGLLPEAF
TRBJ2-7 | 11 | TRBV5-1 | ASSLEGVDEQY
TRBJ1-2 | 15 | TRBV10-3 | AISESKRQGPNYGYT
TRBJ2-7 | 13 | TRBV12-3/TRBV12-4 | ASSRSVDGYYEQY
TRBJ2-6 | 13 | TRBV5-5 | ASSLDSLGANVLT
TRBJ2-2 | 13 | TRBV20-1 | SARVFAGGPGELF
TRBJ2-7 | 13 | TRBV5-1 | ASSLSGERASEQY
TRBJ2-1 | 12 | TRBV7-8 | ASTPGTAISEQF
TRBJ1-1 | 11 | TRBV28 | ATYSRENTEAF
TRBJ2-5 | 13 | TRBV20-1 | SARGRAGRQETQY
TRBJ1-2 | 10 | TRBV11-2 | ASSNINYGYT
TRBJ1-1 | 14 | TRBV15 | ATSRDLGTGWSEAF
TRBJ1-2 | 10 | TRBV27 | ASRVGEYGYT
TRBJ1-6 | 13 | TRBV7-2 | ASSFAQGVYSPLH
TRBJ2-1 | 13 | TRBV20-1 | SASSGLAGGYEQF
TRBJ2-6 | 16 | TRBV4-2 | ASSYRTGGYSGANVLT
TRBJ1-4 | 12 | TRBV4-1 | ASGNPTTNEKLF
TRBJ1-2 | 12 | TRBV10-3 | AISDRTENYGYT
TRBJ1-2 | 13 | TRBV20-1 | SARVPNNVGSGYT